This passage covers 15 T cell receptor beta chains from one sample sequenced in a study of blood T cell repertoires in COVID-19. TCRdb keeps only in-frame clones here, not all; method: immunoSEQ multiplex PCR. The table has 200,000 to 250,000 clones, approximately 84% seen once. Sequenced: peripheral blood. All receptors derive from a man aged 45-60 years with COVID-19, enrolled during active disease.

V is TRBV2 and J is TRBJ2-6, with 9 positions matching TRBD1. After removal of 3 bases from V and 3 bases from J, the junction contained 12 bases not matched to a gene. The CDR3 has 19 amino acids. Germline V gives CDR1 SNHLY, CDR2 FYNNEI. The DNA for the CDR3 is TGTGCCAGCAGTGAGTTACAGGGGGCCCCTAGGAATGGGGCCAACGTCCTGACTTTC. Protein sequence: CASSELQGAPRNGANVLTF.

CDR3 nucleotide sequence: TGTGCCAGCAGTGAAAGAGGGGGCTCTAACTATGGCTACACCTTC. Its protein is CASSERGGSNYGYTF. This chain joins TRBV2 and TRBJ1-2, with 7 positions matching TRBD1. Trimming took 2 bases from V and 0 from J; bases not matched to a gene: 3. Germline CDR1 is SNHLY and CDR2 is FYNNEI. The CDR3 consists of 15 residues.

This clone was observed once. This chain connects TRBV28 to TRBJ1-1; no clear D gene. Germline V CDR1 and CDR2: MDHEN, SYDVKM. V was cut by 1 base and J by 1 base, with 7 bases left in between. The CDR3 has 14 residues. The CDR3 protein is CASSLSPGNTEAFF. DNA for the CDR3: TGTGCCAGCAGTTTATCCCCGGGGAACACTGAAGCTTTCTTT.

This rearrangement joins TRBV19 to TRBJ1-4, with D perhaps matching TRBD1 (6 bases). This CDR3 is built from 16 residues. The germline CDR1 and CDR2 sequences are LNHDA and SQIVND (reference sequence). V lost 5 bases and J lost 3, with 16 bases in between. The chain's CDR3 is CASSSAGQRPNEKLFF. The CDR3 bases are TGTGCCAGTAGTTCCGCTGGACAGAGACCTAATGAAAAACTGTTTTTT.

DNA for the CDR3: TGTGCCAGCAGTTCTCGTGCGGCTAATGAAAAACTGTTTTTT. Translating gives CASSSRAANEKLFF. The chain joins TRBV27 to TRBJ1-4, with D unclear. CDR3 length: 14 amino acids. Germline CDR1 reads MNHEY; CDR2 reads SMNVEV (reference sequence). Trimming took off 4 bases at V and 3 bases at J, with 9 bases between the two ends.

This clone was seen a single time. V is TRBV28 and J is TRBJ1-3, with no clear D. CDR1 and CDR2 from the germline V gene are MDHEN and SYDVKM. V shed 3 bases and J shed 2 bases, with 11 bases lying between them. The CDR3 contains 15 residues. Here the CDR3 reads CASSFHQVAGNTIYF. CDR3 nucleotides: TGTGCCAGCAGTTTTCACCAGGTCGCTGGAAACACCATATATTTT. The whole variable domain, filled in from reference TRBV28 and TRBJ1-3, reads DVKVTQSSRYLVKRTGEKVFLECVQDMDHENMFWYRQDPGLGLRLIYFSYDVKMKEKGDIPEGYSVSREKKERFSLILESASTNQTSMYLCASSFHQVAGNTIYFGEGSWLTVV.

This rearrangement joins TRBV9 to TRBJ2-2, with 9 bases identical to TRBD1. This CDR3 region has 18 residues. Trimming at V came to 0 bases and at J to 4 bases, leaving 10 bases not matched to a gene. The V gene's germline CDR1 is SGDLS and CDR2 YYNGEE. CDR3 region: CASSVDRGQGDTTGELFF. CDR3 coding DNA: TGTGCCAGCAGCGTAGATAGGGGACAGGGAGATACCACCGGGGAGCTGTTTTTT. Drawing the rest from reference TRBV9 and TRBJ2-2, the complete variable domain is DSGVTQTPKHLITATGQRVTLRCSPRSGDLSVYWYQQSLDQGLQFLIQYYNGEERAKGNILERFSAQQFPDLHSELNLSSLELGDSALYFCASSVDRGQGDTTGELFFGEGSRLTVL.

This clone was counted only a few times. The J gene is TRBJ1-3, the V gene TRBV4-2; a weak D match, TRBD1 (5 bases). The CDR3 has 17 residues. Germline CDR1 reads LGHNA; CDR2 reads YNFKEQ. Trimming pared 4 bases from V and 4 bases from J, leaving 20 bases between. This CDR3 reads CASSLRRDLSSGNTIYF. CDR3 nucleotide sequence: TGTGCCAGCAGCCTCCGTAGGGACTTGAGCTCGGGAAACACCATATATTTT.

This sequence joins TRBV19 and TRBJ1-2, with 9 bases that match TRBD1. Germline V gene sequence: CDR1 LNHDA, CDR2 SQIVND (reference sequence). V was pared by 2 bases and J by 3 bases, with 4 bases of the junction left unmatched. The CDR3 spans 15 residues. The CDR3 is CASSIKQGADYGYTF. For the CDR3, the DNA is TGTGCCAGTAGTATAAAACAGGGGGCGGACTATGGCTACACCTTC.

The J gene is TRBJ1-1, the V gene TRBV9; D call uncertain. This CDR3 comprises 16 residues. V was pared by 2 bases and J by 1 base, with 15 bases between. The V gene's germline CDR1 is SGDLS and CDR2 YYNGEE. The CDR3 DNA reads TGTGCCAGCAGCGTTGGGCAGAACATACAGAACACTGAAGCTTTCTTT. It yields the protein CASSVGQNIQNTEAFF.

The chain employs TRBV5-1 and TRBJ2-5; 8 bases are shared with TRBD1. The CDR3 has 14 residues. Per the germline V gene, CDR1 is SGHRS and CDR2 is YFSETQ. With V trimmed by 7 bases and J by 5 bases, 10 bases remained unmatched. The CDR3: CASFDRGRRETQYF. In DNA, the CDR3 is TGCGCCAGCTTCGACAGGGGCCGGAGGGAGACCCAGTACTTC. Using reference TRBV5-1 and TRBJ2-5 for the parts outside the CDR3, the full variable domain is KAGVTQTPRYLIKTRGQQVTLSCSPISGHRSVSWYQQTPGQGLQFLFEYFSETQRNKGNFPGRFSGRQFSNSRSEMNVSTLELGDSALYLCASFDRGRRETQYFGPGTRLLVL.

The chain uses TRBV29-1 and TRBJ2-1; 10 bases agree with TRBD1. Losses at the gene ends were 7 bases for V and 9 bases for J; bases not matched to a gene: 6. Per germline, CDR1 SQVTM and CDR2 ANQGSEA. The CDR3 extends over 12 amino acids. In nucleotides, the CDR3 is TGCAGCGCTGGGACAGGGGAGGTTGAGCAGTTCTTC. This encodes CSAGTGEVEQFF.

This rearrangement joins TRBV5-1 to TRBJ2-2; 9 nucleotides line up with TRBD2. Germline trimming cut 4 bases from V and 4 bases from J; bases unmatched to any gene: 14. The CDR3 spans 18 residues. Germline V gene lookup returns CDR1 SGHRS and CDR2 YFSETQ. Here the CDR3 reads CASSEVAGGLRGTGELFF. CDR3 bases: TGCGCCAGCAGCGAGGTGGCGGGAGGGCTTCGCGGCACCGGGGAGCTGTTTTTT.

A single count supports this clone. The V call is TRBV6-5, the J call TRBJ2-4; 7 positions agree with TRBD2. This CDR3 spans 14 amino acids. From germline, CDR1 is MNHEY and CDR2 SVGAGI. The J segment lost 12 bases and the V segment lost 3 bases, leaving 11 bases of the junction unmatched. The CDR3 sequence is CASSYEREGRAQYF. CDR3 DNA sequence: TGTGCCAGCAGTTATGAGAGGGAGGGCAGAGCTCAGTACTTC.

This chain uses TRBV6-1 with TRBJ1-3, with D possibly matching TRBD1 (6 bases). The length of the CDR3 is 17 residues. V was trimmed by 0 bases and J by 0 bases, leaving 12 bases between them. The germline gives CDR1 MNHNS, CDR2 SASEGT. The CDR3 is CASSEATGSYSGNTIYF. The CDR3 bases are TGTGCCAGCAGTGAAGCTACAGGGTCCTACTCTGGAAACACCATATATTTT.